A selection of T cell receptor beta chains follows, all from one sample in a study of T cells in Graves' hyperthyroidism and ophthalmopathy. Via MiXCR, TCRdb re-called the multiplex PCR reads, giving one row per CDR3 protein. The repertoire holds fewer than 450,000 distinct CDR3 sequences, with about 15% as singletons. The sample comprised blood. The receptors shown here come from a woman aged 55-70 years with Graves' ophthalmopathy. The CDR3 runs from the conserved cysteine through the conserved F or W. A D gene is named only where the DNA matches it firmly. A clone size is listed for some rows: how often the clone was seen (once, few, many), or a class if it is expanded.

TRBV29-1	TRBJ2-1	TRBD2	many	CSVIAGGPYNEQFF	TGCAGCGTTATAGCGGGAGGTCCCTACAATGAGCAGTTCTTC
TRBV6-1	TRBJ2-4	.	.	CASSEGPDLAKSIQYF	TGTGCCAGCAGTGAAGGGCCAGATCTAGCCAAAAGCATTCAGTACTTC
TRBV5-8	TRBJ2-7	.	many	CASSFREMDEQYF	TGTGCCAGCAGCTTCCGGGAAATGGACGAGCAGTACTTC
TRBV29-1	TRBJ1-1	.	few	CSVDIAGRPGPRGAFF	TGCAGCGTTGATATCGCGGGCCGTCCTGGCCCACGAGGAGCTTTCTTT
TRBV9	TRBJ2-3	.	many	CASSVGSVVGGTDTQYF	TGTGCCAGCAGCGTAGGATCAGTGGTGGGGGGCACAGATACGCAGTATTTT
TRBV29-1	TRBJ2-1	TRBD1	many	CSVGQGVGNEQFF	TGCAGCGTTGGGCAGGGGGTAGGCAATGAGCAGTTCTTC
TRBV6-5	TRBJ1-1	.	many	CASSYAGTEAFF	TGTGCCAGCAGTTACGCGGGGACTGAAGCTTTCTTT
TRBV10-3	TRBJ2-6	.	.	CAISEPGAGANVLTF	TGTGCCATCAGTGAGCCCGGGGCTGGGGCCAACGTCCTGACTTTC
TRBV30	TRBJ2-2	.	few	CAWIARTGELFF	TGTGCCTGGATCGCCCGAACTGGGGAGCTGTTTTTT
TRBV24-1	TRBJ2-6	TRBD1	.	CATGPTGSGVLTF	TGTGCCACCGGACCGACAGGGTCCGGCGTCCTGACTTTC
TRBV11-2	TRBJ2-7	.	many	CASSPRGPTYEQYF	TGTGCCAGCAGCCCGAGGGGCCCTACCTACGAGCAGTACTTC
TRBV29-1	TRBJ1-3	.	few	CSVGNSGNTIYF	TGCAGCGTCGGAAACTCTGGAAACACCATATATTTT
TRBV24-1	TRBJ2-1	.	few	CATSDPRGTYNEQFF	TGTGCCACCAGTGATCCCCGGGGAACCTACAATGAGCAGTTCTTC
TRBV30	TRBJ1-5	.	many	CAWSVTGNQPQHF	TGTGCCTGGAGTGTGACAGGCAATCAGCCCCAGCATTTT
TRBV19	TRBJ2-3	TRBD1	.	CASSTSGQGGTDTQYF	TGTGCCAGTAGTACAAGCGGACAGGGCGGCACAGATACGCAGTATTTT
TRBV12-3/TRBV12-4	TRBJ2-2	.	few	CASSGRNTGELFF	TGTGCCAGCTCTGGTAGAAACACCGGGGAGCTGTTTTTT
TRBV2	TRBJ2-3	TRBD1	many	CATEDREGTDTQYF	TGTGCCACCGAGGACAGGGAAGGCACAGATACGCAGTATTTT
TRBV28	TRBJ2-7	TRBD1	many	CASSPTGQDYEQYF	TGTGCCAGCAGTCCGACAGGGCAGGACTACGAGCAGTACTTC